The T cell receptor beta chain under discussion was sequenced for a study of Graves' ophthalmopathy and Graves' hyperthyroidism. The wider study: Ahead of any treatment, peripheral blood was obtained at the initial diagnosis. Notes on the study in general: The model flagged ophthalmopathy progression at 65% to 71% sensitivity and 72% to 80% specificity. The majority of expanded thyroid clonotypes above 0.001 frequency also occurred in blood. A model of 13 signatures distinguished ophthalmopathy from stable hyperthyroidism at 87.88% sensitivity and 81.08% specificity.

The V end lost 5 bases, the J end lost 10 bases, and 15 bases lay between the germline ends. Germline V lookup: CDR1 SEHNR, CDR2 FQNEAQ (reference sequence). This CDR3 is 14 amino acids long. Transcripts of RNA were the source for amplifying TCR beta CDR3 regions. RT-PCR was first run with HTBI primers, then multiplex PCR in a second round. TCRdb reprocessed the multiplex PCR reads via MiXCR and lists one record per CDR3 protein. Here the sample spans 200,000 to 300,000 distinct CDR3 sequences, 45% being singletons. This clonotype came up many times. Its specificity is not known. The chain recombines TRBV7-9 with TRBJ1-6; tentative D call: TRBD1 (6 bases). The sample comprised peripheral blood. The receptor's source is an adult man with Graves' ophthalmopathy. CDR3 protein: CASSPDRPSSPLHF. The CDR3 nucleotides read TGTGCCAGCAGCCCCGACAGGCCTTCCTCACCCCTCCACTTT. The variable domain in full, completed from reference TRBV7-9 and TRBJ1-6, reads DTGVSQNPRHKITKRGQNVTFRCDPISEHNRLYWYRQTLGQGPEFLTYFQNEAQLEKSRLLSDRFSAERPKGSFSTLEIQRTEQGDSAMYLCASSPDRPSSPLHFGNGTRLTVT.